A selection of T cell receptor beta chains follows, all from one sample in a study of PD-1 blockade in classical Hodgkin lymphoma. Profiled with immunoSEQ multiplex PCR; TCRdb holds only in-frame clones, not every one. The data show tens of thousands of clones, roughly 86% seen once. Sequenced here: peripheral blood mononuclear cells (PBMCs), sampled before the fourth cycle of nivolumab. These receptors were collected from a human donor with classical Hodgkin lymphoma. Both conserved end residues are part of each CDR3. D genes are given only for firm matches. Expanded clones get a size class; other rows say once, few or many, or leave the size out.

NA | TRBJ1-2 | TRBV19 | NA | CASSTRQAVYGYTF | TGTGCCAGTAGTACCCGACAGGCTGTTTATGGCTACACCTTC
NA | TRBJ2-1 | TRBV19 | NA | CASARSGDSYNEQFF | TGTGCCAGTGCCCGAAGTGGGGACTCCTACAATGAGCAGTTCTTC
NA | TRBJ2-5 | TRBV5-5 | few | CASSYSGTPLKETQYF | TGTGCCAGCAGCTACTCCGGGACGCCCCTCAAGGAGACCCAGTACTTC
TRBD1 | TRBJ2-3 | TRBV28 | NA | CASSLNGQGNTDTQYF | TGTGCCAGCAGTTTAAATGGACAGGGGAACACAGATACGCAGTATTTT
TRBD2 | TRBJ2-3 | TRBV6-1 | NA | CASNPLAGVGDTQYF | TGTGCCAGCAATCCACTAGCGGGAGTTGGAGATACGCAGTATTTT
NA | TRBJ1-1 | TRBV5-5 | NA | CASSFYNTEAFF | TGTGCCAGCAGCTTTTATAACACTGAAGCTTTCTTT
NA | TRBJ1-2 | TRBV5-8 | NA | CASSPKRDAGGYTF | TGTGCCAGCAGCCCCAAGAGGGACGCTGGGGGCTACACCTTC
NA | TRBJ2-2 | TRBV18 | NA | CASSPVQDGELFF | TGTGCCAGCTCACCGGTCCAGGACGGGGAGCTGTTTTTT
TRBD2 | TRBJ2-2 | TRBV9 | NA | CASSVEGLAGVSTGELFF | TGTGCCAGCAGCGTAGAGGGGCTAGCGGGAGTTAGCACCGGGGAGCTGTTTTTT
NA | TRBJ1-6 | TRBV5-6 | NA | CASSLAGFAYNSPLHF | TGTGCCAGCAGCTTGGCCGGGTTCGCCTATAATTCACCCCTCCACTTT
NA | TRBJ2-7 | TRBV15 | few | CATSGGRDHMEQYF | TGTGCCACCAGCGGCGGCCGGGACCATATGGAGCAGTACTTC
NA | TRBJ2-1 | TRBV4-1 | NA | CASSLPGLPNEQFF | TGCGCCAGCAGCCTGCCGGGACTCCCTAATGAGCAGTTCTTC
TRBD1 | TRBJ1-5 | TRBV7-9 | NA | CASSKDRGDQPQHF | TGTGCCAGCAGCAAAGACAGGGGAGATCAGCCCCAGCATTTT
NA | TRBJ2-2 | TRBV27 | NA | CASSLRGAGELFF | TGTGCCAGCAGCCTCAGGGGGGCGGGGGAGCTGTTTTTT
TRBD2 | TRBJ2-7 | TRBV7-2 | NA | CASSPQSSGRGYEQYF | TGTGCCAGCAGCCCCCAATCTAGCGGGAGGGGTTACGAGCAGTACTTC
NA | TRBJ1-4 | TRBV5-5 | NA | CASSLNPGTSNEKLFF | TGTGCCAGCAGCTTGAACCCCGGGACAAGTAATGAAAAACTGTTTTTT
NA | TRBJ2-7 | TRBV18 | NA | CASSPRGQDYEQYF | TGTGCCAGCTCACCCCGGGGTCAGGACTACGAGCAGTACTTC
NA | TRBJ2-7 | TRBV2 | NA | CASTIDVYEQYF | TGTGCCAGCACCATTGACGTCTACGAGCAGTACTTC
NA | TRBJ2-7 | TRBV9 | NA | CASSVQPASYEQYF | TGTGCCAGCAGCGTCCAACCCGCGAGCTACGAGCAGTACTTC
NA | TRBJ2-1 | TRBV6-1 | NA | CASSEVTSSNEQFF | TGTGCCAGCAGTGAAGTAACTAGCAGTAATGAGCAGTTCTTC
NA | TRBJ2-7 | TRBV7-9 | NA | CASSLTGRPYEQYF | TGTGCCAGCAGCTTAACAGGGAGACCCTACGAGCAGTACTTC
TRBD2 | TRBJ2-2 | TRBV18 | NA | CASSLGLAGNTGELFF | TGTGCCAGCTCGCTGGGACTAGCGGGGAACACCGGGGAGCTGTTTTTT